A single sample is the source of the 29 T cell receptor beta chains below, sequenced in a study of CD8 T cells in ankylosing spondylitis (dated by TCRdb to about 2017). The library relied on 5' RACE. Sequencing instrument: Illumina HiSeq 2500. TCRdb's own reprocessing of the public reads used fastp at Q25 and MiXCR and kept productive beta chains. Every distinct CDR3 protein forms one entry, paired with its most common genes and DNA. Within this sample are about 92,000 distinct CDR3 sequences, with roughly 9.6% of them counted one time only. In total, the top ten clones hold over 4.5% of the sample. The specimen sequenced was blood, either unsorted or a sorted T cell fraction (not recorded which). Receptor source: a male donor with ankylosing spondylitis or in good health (not recorded which).

The rearrangement joins TRBV20-1 to TRBJ2-3; 8 bases match TRBD2. The germline gives CDR1 DFQATT, CDR2 SNEGSKA (reference sequence). CDR3 length: 14 residues. With V trimmed by 5 bases and J by 1 base, 5 bases remained unmatched. The chain's CDR3 is CSASRGGGTDTQYF. The DNA for the CDR3 is TGCAGTGCTTCACGGGGGGGGGGCACAGATACGCAGTATTTT.

This clonotype occurred many times. The chain combines TRBV5-1 with TRBJ2-5; 8 bases are a match to TRBD2. V was pared by 0 bases and J by 5 bases, with 6 bases of the junction left unmatched. The CDR3 runs to 15 residues. Per the germline V gene, CDR1 is SGHRS and CDR2 is YFSETQ. The CDR3 region is CASSLERGGTETQYF. Written as DNA, the CDR3 is TGCGCCAGCAGCTTGGAACGGGGGGGCACGGAGACCCAGTACTTC.

The chain joins TRBV28 to TRBJ1-2; TRBD1 might be the D (6 bases). The V end was cut by 3 bases, the J end by 8 bases, with 16 bases between. Germline values: CDR1 MDHEN, CDR2 SYDVKM. This CDR3 has 14 residues. The CDR3 sequence: CASSFPRTAGGYTF. CDR3 sequence (DNA): TGTGCCAGCAGTTTTCCCCGGACAGCCGGCGGCTACACCTTC.

The sample holds many counts of this clonotype. The V gene is TRBV7-9, the J gene TRBJ2-7, with TRBD1 matching 8 bases. This CDR3 region has 14 residues. Trimming removed 1 base from V and 5 bases from J; junction bases left unmatched: 4. Per germline, CDR1 SEHNR and CDR2 FQNEAQ (reference sequence). This CDR3 reads CASSLGATGDEQYF. The CDR3 nucleotides are TGTGCCAGCAGCTTAGGCGCGACAGGGGACGAGCAGTACTTC. Together with reference TRBV7-9 and TRBJ2-7, the CDR3 gives the full variable domain: DTGVSQNPRHKITKRGQNVTFRCDPISEHNRLYWYRQTLGQGPEFLTYFQNEAQLEKSRLLSDRFSAERPKGSFSTLEIQRTEQGDSAMYLCASSLGATGDEQYFGPGTRLTVT.

This clonotype was detected only a few times. The chain has TRBV14 and TRBJ2-7; D perhaps matches TRBD2 (6 bases). The V end lost 0 bases, the J end lost 4 bases, and 13 bases lay between the germline ends. CDR1 is SGHDN, CDR2 FVKESK, per germline. The CDR3 runs 15 residues. The CDR3 coding sequence is TGTGCCAGCAGCCAAGATGGGGGGAACCGTTACGAGCAGTACTTC. Amino acid sequence: CASSQDGGNRYEQYF.

This clonotype appeared many times. The genes are TRBV3-1 and TRBJ1-6; D unresolved. Germline assignment: CDR1 LGHDT and CDR2 YNNKEL (reference sequence). Trimming took 1 base from V and 10 from J, leaving 11 bases between them. This CDR3 is 14 amino acids long. CDR3 coding DNA: TGTGCCAGCAGCCAAGGCAGATCTGGCTCACCCCTCCACTTT. This gives the protein CASSQGRSGSPLHF.

This clonotype was detected ten times or more. The rearrangement links TRBV10-3 to TRBJ1-5, with D possibly being TRBD1 (5 bases). Germline CDR1 reads ENHRY; CDR2 reads SYGVKD. V shed 4 bases and J shed 3 bases, with 10 bases lying between them. The length of the CDR3 is 14 residues. The CDR3 reads CAISVGADNQPQHF. The CDR3 DNA sequence: TGTGCCATCAGTGTAGGGGCAGACAATCAGCCCCAGCATTTT.

In this sample, this clonotype turned up many times. This sequence joins TRBV5-1 and TRBJ2-7; a weak D match, TRBD1 (6 bases). Germline CDR1 and CDR2: SGHRS and YFSETQ. This CDR3 spans 13 amino acids. Trimming pared 5 bases from V and 7 bases from J, leaving 16 bases between. CDR3 nucleotides: TGCGCCAGCAGAGGGGACACCGCGGGTGAGCAGTACTTC. Protein product: CASRGDTAGEQYF.

To note about this clonotype: A much more abundant neighbour one base away suggests this may be a read error. The CDR3 sequence is CASRSGQEDAGELFF. The CDR3 nucleotides read TGTGCCAGCAGAAGCGGACAGGAGGACGCCGGGGAGCTGTTTTTT. The chain combines TRBV11-2 with TRBJ2-2; TRBD1 agrees at 7 bases. With V trimmed by 6 bases and J by 6 bases, 10 bases remained unmatched. Germline V CDR1 and CDR2: SGHAT, FQNNGV. This CDR3 has 15 amino acids.

This clonotype was recorded many times. J is TRBJ2-7 and V is TRBV12-3 or TRBV12-4; D not resolved. Trimming stripped 2 bases from V and 0 bases from J, with 5 bases between. The CDR3 covers 13 residues. Here the CDR3 reads CASSLWGSYEQYF. CDR3 nucleotide sequence: TGTGCCAGCAGTTTATGGGGCTCCTACGAGCAGTACTTC.

This clonotype was seen at least ten times. The chain has TRBV4-3 and TRBJ1-5; unclear D gene. Trimming took 1 base from V and 6 from J, leaving 13 bases between them. CDR3 size: 15 residues. From germline, CDR1 is LGHNA and CDR2 YSLEER. This chain's CDR3 is CASSQVAGTGQPQHF. CDR3 DNA sequence: TGCGCCAGCAGCCAAGTTGCGGGTACCGGTCAGCCCCAGCATTTT.

This clonotype was seen more than once but under ten times. Given the absence of the conserved phenylalanine or tryptophan at the CDR3 end, a read error is likely. It is unclear where the CDR3 begins or ends on the DNA, so no DNA is shown, and the CDR3 is as TCRdb lists it. The genes are TRBV12-5 and TRBJ2-6; the table's D call of TRBD1 was not tested on the DNA. With termini counted, the CDR3 has 9 amino acids. In germline, CDR1 is LGHNT, CDR2 FRNRAP. The CDR3 loop is CVSGSSSWG.

Notes on this clonotype: This clone may be a read error of a much larger clone one base away. The chain recombines TRBV28 with TRBJ2-2, with D tentatively TRBD2 (5 bases). Trimming cost V 3 bases and J 8 bases, with 10 bases left between them. The CDR3 consists of 13 residues. The germline CDR1 and CDR2 sequences are MDHEN and SYDVKM. Written as DNA, the CDR3 is TGTGCCAGCAGTTTCGGTACGGGAGGGGAGCTGTTTTTT. It yields the protein CASSFGTGGELFF.

This clonotype came up many times. The gene calls are TRBV24-1 and TRBJ2-1; D is unclear. Germline-derived CDR1 and CDR2 are KGHDR and SFDVKD. The V end was cut by 3 bases, the J end by 2 bases, with 7 bases between. This CDR3 comprises 14 residues. The CDR3 coding sequence is TGTGCCACCAGTGATGCCTCGGCCTACAATGAGCAGTTCTTC. Translated, it gives CATSDASAYNEQFF.

This clonotype was observed a handful of times. CDR3 DNA: TGCGCCAGCAGCCCTAACCCGGGACAGGGTTGGGGGTCCTACGAGCAGTACTTC. Translation: CASSPNPGQGWGSYEQYF. J is TRBJ2-7 and V is TRBV5-1; 9 bases are shared with TRBD1. Germline values: CDR1 SGHRS, CDR2 YFSETQ. The CDR3 sequence is 18 residues long. V shed 4 bases and J 1 base; nucleotides not matched to a gene: 15.

This clonotype occurred many times. The chain links TRBV11-1 to TRBJ2-1, with 9 nucleotides matching TRBD1. J was trimmed by 3 bases and V by 4 bases; bases with no gene match: 4. Germline V gene data show CDR1 as SGHAT and CDR2 as FQDESV (reference sequence). The CDR3 runs 15 residues. CDR3 DNA sequence: TGTGCCAGCAGCTCCGGACAGGGGAGCTACAATGAGCAGTTCTTC. Translated, it gives CASSSGQGSYNEQFF.

This clonotype was seen at least ten times. V gene TRBV12-3 or TRBV12-4 combines with J gene TRBJ1-5; tentatively, D is TRBD1 (5 bases). The CDR3 is 14 amino acids. Trimming took off 6 bases at V and 3 bases at J, with 12 bases between the two ends. The CDR3 nucleotides are TGTGCCAGCAGCCTGACAGTAATCAATCAGCCCCAGCATTTT. It encodes CASSLTVINQPQHF.

This clonotype was recorded many times. The V and J genes are TRBV24-1 and TRBJ2-3; TRBD1 might be the D (6 bases). V shed 5 bases and J shed 5 bases, with 16 bases lying between them. Germline values: CDR1 KGHDR, CDR2 SFDVKD. The CDR3 has 15 residues. CDR3 nucleotide sequence: TGTGCCACCAGTGGGGGGCAGGGATCGGAAGATACGCAGTATTTT. This translates into CATSGGQGSEDTQYF.

In this sample, this clonotype turned up many times. This chain links TRBV5-5 with TRBJ2-7; tentatively, D is TRBD1 (5 bases). Germline V lookup: CDR1 SGHKS, CDR2 YYEKEE (reference sequence). V lost 0 bases and J lost 0, with 10 bases in between. The CDR3 has 15 amino acids. The CDR3 coding sequence is TGTGCCAGCAGCTTGGCCTACAGGAGCTCCTACGAGCAGTACTTC. Protein: CASSLAYRSSYEQYF. Variable domain in full (rest from reference TRBV5-5 and TRBJ2-7): DAGVTQSPTHLIKTRGQQVTLRCSPISGHKSVSWYQQVLGQGPQFIFQYYEKEERGRGNFPDRFSARQFPNYSSELNVNALLLGDSALYLCASSLAYRSSYEQYFGPGTRLTVT.

This clonotype was recorded many times. This sequence joins TRBV19 and TRBJ1-4, with 7 bases that match TRBD1. Germline CDR1 and CDR2: LNHDA and SQIVND (reference sequence). CDR3 length: 14 residues. The V gene end was trimmed by 3 bases and the J gene end by 5 bases; junction bases not matched to a gene: 3. CDR3 sequence: CASSIPGQNEKLFF. CDR3 coding DNA: TGTGCCAGTAGTATTCCGGGACAGAATGAAAAACTGTTTTTT.

This clonotype came up a few times. V usage is TRBV29-1 and J usage is TRBJ2-3; 7 nucleotides align to TRBD1. J gave up 2 bases and V 7 bases, and 9 bases lay outside the gene matches. The CDR3 totals 14 residues. Germline V gene lookup returns CDR1 SQVTM and CDR2 ANQGSEA. The CDR3 sequence: CSAMTGRDTDTQYF. The CDR3 nucleotides are TGCAGCGCTATGACAGGGCGTGACACAGATACGCAGTATTTT.

This clonotype was recorded many times. The chain links TRBV4-2 to TRBJ2-2, with a weak D call TRBD2 (6 bases). Trimming removed 4 bases from V and 0 bases from J, with 12 bases in between. This CDR3 has 16 amino acids. Looked up from germline, CDR1 is LGHNA and CDR2 is YNFKEQ. The CDR3 region is CASSRREAANTGELFF. CDR3 nucleotide sequence: TGTGCCAGCAGCCGCAGGGAGGCCGCGAACACCGGGGAGCTGTTTTTT.

At least ten counts were recorded for this clonotype. This chain links TRBV24-1 with TRBJ2-5; 8 bases are a match to TRBD1. Germline loops: CDR1 KGHDR, CDR2 SFDVKD. Trimming removed 5 bases from V and 2 bases from J; junction bases left unmatched: 9. The CDR3 runs 16 residues. The CDR3 sequence is CATSVNRGSTQETQYF. CDR3 coding DNA: TGTGCCACCAGTGTAAACAGGGGGTCAACGCAAGAGACCCAGTACTTC.

This clonotype was seen many times. This rearrangement joins TRBV23-1 to TRBJ2-5; the D is unclear. TRBV23-1 is annotated as an ORF whose role is uncertain. The V end lost 4 bases, the J end lost 4 bases, and 13 bases lay between the germline ends. This CDR3 region has 14 residues. The CDR3 loop is CASSLTRVGETQYF. The CDR3 DNA reads as TGCGCCAGCAGTCTTACAAGGGTGGGAGAGACCCAGTACTTC.

This chain connects TRBV5-6 to TRBJ2-1, with 13 bases fitting TRBD2. CDR1 is SGHDT, CDR2 YYEEEE, per germline. The trim removed 6 bases at V and 9 bases at J, leaving 12 bases unmatched. The CDR3 contains 16 residues. The CDR3 is CASTLGLAGSIGEQFF. The CDR3 bases are TGTGCCAGCACCCTGGGACTAGCGGGGTCGATCGGTGAGCAGTTCTTC.

This clonotype was detected ten times or more. V and J are TRBV18 and TRBJ1-5; 10 bases are shared with TRBD1. The CDR3 consists of 17 residues. V shed 3 bases, J shed 5 bases, and the junction held 10 bases outside the gene matches. Germline V gene lookup returns CDR1 KGHSH and CDR2 LQKENI. This CDR3 is CASSPYRGTGEDQPQHF. The CDR3 region has the DNA TGTGCCAGCTCACCCTACAGAGGGACAGGGGAGGATCAGCCCCAGCATTTT.

This clonotype has ten or more counts. CDR3 in DNA: TGTGCCAGTAGTATCTCTGCAGGGTCAGATACGCAGTATTTT. Translated, it gives CASSISAGSDTQYF. V is TRBV19 and J is TRBJ2-3; a possible D gene is TRBD1 (5 bases). The CDR3 runs 14 residues. Trimming cost V 3 bases and J 4 bases, with 11 bases left between them. In germline, CDR1 is LNHDA, CDR2 SQIVND (reference sequence). The full variable domain, its missing parts supplied by reference TRBV19 and TRBJ2-3, is DGGITQSPKYLFRKEGQNVTLSCEQNLNHDAMYWYRQDPGQGLRLIYYSQIVNDFQKGDIAEGYSVSREKKESFPLTVTSAQKNPTAFYLCASSISAGSDTQYFGPGTRLTVL.

This clonotype was detected only a few times. The J gene is TRBJ1-2, the V gene TRBV30, with 12 bases fitting TRBD1. V lost 5 bases to trimming and J lost 7 bases; unmatched junction nucleotides: 5. Per germline, CDR1 GTSNPN and CDR2 SVGIG (reference sequence). CDR3 size: 13 residues. CDR3: CAWGGQGAGGYTF. The CDR3 nucleotides are TGTGCCTGGGGGGGACAGGGGGCTGGTGGCTACACCTTC. The entire variable domain, with the rest obtained from reference TRBV30 and TRBJ1-2, is as follows: SQTIHQWPATLVQPVGSPLSLECTVEGTSNPNLYWYRQAAGRGLQLLFYSVGIGQISSEVPQNLSASRPQDRQFILSSKKLLLSDSGFYLCAWGGQGAGGYTFGSGTRLTVV.

This clonotype showed up many times. The J gene is TRBJ2-1, the V gene TRBV20-1, with D possibly matching TRBD1 (6 bases). Trimming left V 6 bases short and J 2 bases short, with 11 bases between. Germline CDR1 and CDR2: DFQATT and SNEGSKA (reference sequence). The CDR3 totals 13 residues. The DNA for the CDR3 is TGCAGTGCCGGACAGAGCCCCTACAATGAGCAGTTCTTC. Its protein is CSAGQSPYNEQFF.